The T cell receptor beta chain described here comes from a study of CXCR3-negative and CXCR3-positive naive CD8 T cells. Study overall: Collectively, the libraries yielded about 135 million TRB reads in total, at about 1.5 +/- 0.3 million per library.

cDNA libraries for TRB were generated by 5' RACE incorporating UMI labels. TCRdb re-called the 5' RACE reads and gives one entry per CDR3 protein, without DNA. The sample features approximately 96,000 distinct CDR3 sequences, with roughly 0.99% in its top ten. CDR3 length: 14 residues. Looked up from germline, CDR1 is DFQATT and CDR2 is SNEGSKA (reference sequence). Overall study results and limits: Greater hydrophobicity was found in TRB CDR3s of CXCR3-positive naive cells than of CXCR3-negative naive cells. High diversity, comparable across both naive subsets, contrasted with much lower diversity in memory CD8+ cells.

About this clonotype itself: No antigen is known for it.

V is TRBV20-1 and J is TRBJ2-1; there is no DNA to check the TCRdb D call of TRBD2. The sample consisted of naive CXCR3+ CD8+ T cells from blood. Sample subset: CD45RO-CCR7+CD27+CD95- naive CD8+ T cells expressing CXCR3 (TNR3+). The TCR sequence derives from a human donor in good health. Some clones in this sample may be carry-over from other donors' samples. CDR3 sequence: CSARVSGGPNEQFF.